The 25 T cell receptor beta chains below all came from one sample that was sequenced in a study of cytomegalovirus exposure and HLA in healthy donors. The PCR made use of 60 Vbeta and 13 Jbeta primers. The repertoire was sequenced with immunoSEQ multiplex PCR; TCRdb's copy has only in-frame clones and lacks some. Of over 140,000 clones listed, 70% to 85% are singletons. Sequencing was performed on PBMCs. The receptor set was obtained from a young man in good health and CMV-seropositive.

The J gene is TRBJ1-2, the V gene TRBV28, with D perhaps TRBD1 (5 bases). CDR1 MDHEN and CDR2 SYDVKM come from the germline V gene. Between the trimmed V and J ends, which lost 2 bases and 3 bases, there was a span of 7 bases. CDR3 length: 13 amino acids. CDR3 DNA sequence: TGTGCCAGCAGTTTAGGCAGGGACTATGGCTACACCTTC. Translating gives CASSLGRDYGYTF.

This clone has a single count. This chain links TRBV12-5 with TRBJ2-2, with TRBD2 matching 7 bases. CDR1 is LGHNT, CDR2 FRNRAP, per germline. V lost 7 bases and J lost 4; bases outside the gene matches: 3. CDR3 length equals 13 residues. In nucleotides, the CDR3 is TGTGCTAGTGTCCCTAGCGGCACCGGGGAGCTGTTTTTT. It encodes CASVPSGTGELFF.

On this clone itself: Other DNA sequences in the sample encode the same CDR3. V is TRBV5-1 and J is TRBJ2-3, with D maybe TRBD2 (6 bases). The CDR3 extends over 14 amino acids. Trimming shortened V by 3 bases and J by 2 bases, and 10 bases separated the two germline ends. Germline CDR1 reads SGHRS; CDR2 reads YFSETQ. The CDR3 sequence is CASSWGVSTDTQYF. The CDR3, as DNA: TGCGCCAGCAGCTGGGGGGTCTCCACAGATACGCAGTATTTT.

CDR3 nucleotide sequence: TGTGCCAGCAAGAGAGGGGGCGACGCCTACGAGCAGTACTTC. Amino acid sequence: CASKRGGDAYEQYF. The V call is TRBV2, the J call TRBJ2-7; 7 bases match TRBD1. The CDR3 consists of 14 residues. Germline CDR1 reads SNHLY; CDR2 reads FYNNEI. The V gene end was trimmed by 7 bases and the J gene end by 2 bases; junction bases not matched to a gene: 8.

V gene TRBV11-1 combines with J gene TRBJ2-2; D not resolved. Germline assignment: CDR1 SGHAT and CDR2 FQDESV (reference sequence). The V end was cut by 1 base, the J end by 1 base, with 7 bases between. This CDR3 has 15 amino acids. CDR3 in DNA: TGTGCCAGCAGCTTAGTCCCAGGGAACACCGGGGAGCTGTTTTTT. Its translation is CASSLVPGNTGELFF.

V gene TRBV9 combines with J gene TRBJ2-3, with TRBD1 as a possible D gene (5 bases). Germline lookup yields CDR1 SGDLS and CDR2 YYNGEE. The CDR3 spans 14 residues. Trimming left V 4 bases short and J 4 bases short, with 13 bases between. The CDR3 DNA reads as TGTGCCAGCAGCACAGGAGACCCCCCAGATACGCAGTATTTT. The encoded protein is CASSTGDPPDTQYF.

The table lists this clone with a count of one. V gene TRBV20-1 combines with J gene TRBJ2-7; D gene uncertain. V was pared by 6 bases and J by 3 bases, with 9 bases between. Looked up from germline, CDR1 is DFQATT and CDR2 is SNEGSKA (reference sequence). The CDR3 is made up of 11 amino acids. The CDR3 spells CSATSNYEQYF. DNA for the CDR3: TGCAGTGCAACTTCTAACTACGAGCAGTACTTC.

This rearrangement joins TRBV16 to TRBJ1-5; TRBD1 is a possible D gene (5 bases). Trimming shortened V by 2 bases and J by 11 bases, and 13 bases separated the two germline ends. Germline V gene sequence: CDR1 KGHSY, CDR2 FQNENV. CDR3 length equals 13 residues. CDR3 loop: CASSQDRSMTQHF. The CDR3 DNA reads TGTGCCAGCAGCCAAGACAGATCCATGACCCAGCATTTT. Together with reference TRBV16 and TRBJ1-5, the CDR3 gives the full variable domain: GEEVAQTPKHLVRGEGQKAKLYCAPIKGHSYVFWYQQVLKNEFKFLISFQNENVFDETGMPKERFSAKCLPNSPCSLEIQATKLEDSAVYFCASSQDRSMTQHFGDGTRLSIL.

V and J are TRBV6-1 and TRBJ2-7; TRBD2 might be the D (6 bases). Germline CDR1 reads MNHNS; CDR2 reads SASEGT. V lost 1 base and J 1 base, leaving 14 bases between the germline ends. The length of the CDR3 is 16 residues. CDR3 in DNA: TGTGCCAGCAGTGAAGAGCGGGTTAACTTTTCCTACGAGCAGTACTTC. Residues: CASSEERVNFSYEQYF.

This clone occurred once. The chain uses TRBV12-5 and TRBJ2-5; TRBD1 matches 9 bases. This CDR3 region has 15 residues. Germline trimming cut 5 bases from V and 1 base from J; bases unmatched to any gene: 5. Germline V gene lookup returns CDR1 LGHNT and CDR2 FRNRAP. CDR3 sequence reads: CASGPQTGGQETQYF. CDR3 nucleotides: TGTGCTAGTGGTCCTCAGACAGGGGGCCAAGAGACCCAGTACTTC.

The chain employs TRBV6-5 and TRBJ2-5, with D possibly matching TRBD1 (6 bases). The CDR3 runs 14 residues. V lost 2 bases, J lost 5 bases, and 12 bases lay in between. The germline gives CDR1 MNHEY, CDR2 SVGAGI. The CDR3 bases are TGTGCCAGCAGTTACACAGGGAAAGTGGAGACCCAGTACTTC. Translating gives CASSYTGKVETQYF.

V is TRBV5-6 and J is TRBJ2-3; 12 positions agree with TRBD1. Germline CDR1 reads SGHDT; CDR2 reads YYEEEE. CDR3 length: 15 residues. V trimming: 4 bases; J trimming: 4 bases; junction bases outside the gene matches: 4. This CDR3 reads CASSLGTGGADTQYF. The CDR3 region has the DNA TGTGCCAGCAGCCTGGGGACAGGGGGCGCAGATACGCAGTATTTT.

V is TRBV13 and J is TRBJ2-2, with D maybe TRBD2 (5 bases). CDR1 is PRHDT and CDR2 is FYEKMQ in the germline V gene (reference sequence). The CDR3 covers 13 residues. The germline V and J ends were trimmed by 2 bases and 8 bases, with 9 bases remaining between them. The CDR3 sequence: CASSLRETGELFF. The CDR3, as DNA: TGTGCCAGCAGCTTACGGGAAACGGGGGAGCTGTTTTTT.

This chain connects TRBV15 to TRBJ2-1, with 16 bases identical to TRBD2. The CDR3 loop spans 21 amino acids. Looked up from germline, CDR1 is LNHNV and CDR2 is YYDKDF (reference sequence). Unmatched junction bases numbered 11, after V lost 0 bases and J lost 3 bases. The CDR3 nucleotides are TGTGCCACCAGCAGAGATGAGGGACTAGCGGGGGGGCTAGGGGACTACAATGAGCAGTTCTTC. Translation: CATSRDEGLAGGLGDYNEQFF.

The chain uses TRBV2 and TRBJ2-2; 13 bases are shared with TRBD2. Germline lookup yields CDR1 SNHLY and CDR2 FYNNEI. J lost 8 bases, V lost 4 bases, and 7 bases had no gene match. There are 16 residues in the CDR3. The CDR3 here is CASSASGGLAGGELFF. CDR3 bases: TGTGCCAGCAGTGCCAGCGGGGGACTAGCGGGGGGGGAGCTGTTTTTT.

For the CDR3, the DNA is TGTGCCAGCAGCCCCCCCGTGAGCTCCTATAATTCACCCCTCCACTTT. This codes for CASSPPVSSYNSPLHF. The V gene is TRBV16, the J gene TRBJ1-6; the D is unclear. This CDR3 region has 16 residues. V dropped 4 bases and J dropped 0 bases, with 10 bases sitting between them. Per germline, CDR1 KGHSY and CDR2 FQNENV. Full variable domain (rest looked up from reference TRBV16 and TRBJ1-6): GEEVAQTPKHLVRGEGQKAKLYCAPIKGHSYVFWYQQVLKNEFKFLISFQNENVFDETGMPKERFSAKCLPNSPCSLEIQATKLEDSAVYFCASSPPVSSYNSPLHFGNGTRLTVT.

This clone was recorded a few times. The rearrangement uses TRBV19 and TRBJ1-2; D is uncertain. V lost 2 bases and J 8 bases, leaving 12 bases between the germline ends. The CDR3 is made up of 13 amino acids. Per the germline V gene, CDR1 is LNHDA and CDR2 is SQIVND (reference sequence). CDR3 sequence: CASSIPGGWGYTF. Written as DNA, the CDR3 is TGTGCCAGTAGTATACCGGGAGGGTGGGGCTACACCTTC.

The chain employs TRBV19 and TRBJ1-5, with a tentative D call TRBD1 (6 bases). CDR3 length: 16 residues. Germline CDR1 is LNHDA and CDR2 is SQIVND (reference sequence). V lost 9 bases to trimming and J lost 2 bases, with 20 bases between them. CDR3 region: CASRPGWGGGNQPQHF. The DNA for the CDR3 is TGTGCCAGCCGCCCCGGTTGGGGGGGCGGCAATCAGCCCCAGCATTTT.

This chain connects TRBV28 to TRBJ2-2; 8 nucleotides line up with TRBD1. The CDR3 totals 15 residues. The germline gives CDR1 MDHEN, CDR2 SYDVKM. V was clipped by 5 bases and J by 5 bases; unmatched bases: 7. This chain's CDR3 is CASSTTGERTGELFF. The CDR3 region has the DNA TGTGCCAGCAGTACGACAGGGGAGAGGACCGGGGAGCTGTTTTTT.

In this sample, this clone turned up a few times. The V gene is TRBV6-1, the J gene TRBJ1-3, with 9 bases fitting TRBD1. CDR1 MNHNS and CDR2 SASEGT come from the germline V gene. The J segment lost 0 bases and the V segment lost 3 bases, leaving 6 bases of the junction unmatched. CDR3 length equals 17 residues. CDR3 in DNA: TGTGCCAGCAGTGAGCGACAGGGGGACCCCTCTGGAAACACCATATATTTT. It translates to CASSERQGDPSGNTIYF.

The table lists this clone with a few counts. The V and J genes are TRBV5-4 and TRBJ1-4; 9 bases agree with TRBD1. Germline V gene data show CDR1 as SGHNT and CDR2 as YYREEE (reference sequence). This CDR3 is 14 amino acids long. V was pared by 4 bases and J by 7 bases, with 5 bases of the junction left unmatched. The DNA of the CDR3 is TGTGCCAGCAGCCCGGGGGACAGGGCTGAAAAACTGTTTTTT. Translating it yields CASSPGDRAEKLFF.

This chain connects TRBV6-8 to TRBJ2-1; TRBD2 matches 10 bases. CDR3 length equals 19 residues. Germline values: CDR1 MNHGY, CDR2 SAAAGT. V was pared by 0 bases and J by 7 bases, with 15 bases of the junction left unmatched. The CDR3 sequence: CASSYSFGTSVLNSNEQFF. CDR3 nucleotide sequence: TGTGCCAGCAGTTACTCGTTTGGGACTAGCGTTTTAAATAGTAATGAGCAGTTCTTC.

This clone was detected once. The chain has TRBV27 and TRBJ2-7; TRBD1 might be the D (6 bases). Trimming took off 5 bases at V and 4 bases at J, with 21 bases between the two ends. The germline gives CDR1 MNHEY, CDR2 SMNVEV (reference sequence). The CDR3 loop spans 16 amino acids. The CDR3 reads CASSSEGTPIGYEQYF. CDR3 bases: TGTGCCAGCAGTAGTGAAGGGACACCGATCGGTTACGAGCAGTACTTC.

V and J are TRBV10-3 and TRBJ1-1, with a weak D call TRBD1 (6 bases). Trimming cost V 3 bases and J 6 bases, with 14 bases left between them. The germline CDR1 and CDR2 sequences are ENHRY and SYGVKD. CDR3 length: 14 residues. CDR3 region: CAISEWGQKAEAFF. In DNA form, the CDR3 reads TGTGCCATCAGTGAATGGGGGCAAAAGGCTGAAGCTTTCTTT.

This sequence joins TRBV2 and TRBJ1-2, with TRBD1 matching over 10 bases. The CDR3 runs to 15 residues. The J segment lost 5 bases and the V segment lost 5 bases, leaving 8 bases of the junction unmatched. The germline V gene has CDR1 SNHLY and CDR2 FYNNEI. CDR3 DNA: TGTGCCAGCAGTCCGGGACAGGGGTTTTCGTATGGCTACACCTTC. Translated, it gives CASSPGQGFSYGYTF.